This T cell receptor beta chain was recorded in a study of blood T cells in healthy people across ages. Alongside a J-beta primer mix, a sample-barcoded 5' primer served in a second PCR lasting roughly 7 to 12 cycles. TCRdb re-called the 5' RACE reads through MiXCR, storing one row per CDR3 protein. Of some 760,000 distinct CDR3 sequences listed, roughly 25% were seen once; the top ten hold 8% to 10%. Per germline, CDR1 SGHNT and CDR2 YENEEA. The CDR3 is made up of 12 amino acids. V lost 2 bases and J lost 6, with 7 bases in between. This clonotype has ten or more counts. These data also featured in a second study, about T cells of mothers and their children.

Sequenced material: blood. The chain employs TRBV11-3 and TRBJ1-2; D is undetermined. This receptor was taken from a boy between 10 and 17 years old in good health. The CDR3 bases are TGTGCCAGCAGCTTACTAGGAAATGGCTACACCTTC. As protein: CASSLLGNGYTF.